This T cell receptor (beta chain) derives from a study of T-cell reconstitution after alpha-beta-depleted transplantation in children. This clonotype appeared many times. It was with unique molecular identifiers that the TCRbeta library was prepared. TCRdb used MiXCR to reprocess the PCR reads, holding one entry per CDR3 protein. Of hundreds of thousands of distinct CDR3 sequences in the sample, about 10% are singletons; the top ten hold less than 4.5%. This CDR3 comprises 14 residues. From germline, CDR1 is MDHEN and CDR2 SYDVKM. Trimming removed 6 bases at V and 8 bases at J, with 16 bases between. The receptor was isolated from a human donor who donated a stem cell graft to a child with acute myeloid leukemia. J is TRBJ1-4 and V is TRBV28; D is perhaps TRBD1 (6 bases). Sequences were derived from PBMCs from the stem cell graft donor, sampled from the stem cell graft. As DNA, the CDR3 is TGTGCCAGCAGCGTCAGGGCCACAGGGGAAAAACTGTTTTTT. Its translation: CASSVRATGEKLFF.